The TCR beta chain under discussion was sequenced for a study of identical twins. TCRdb passed the 5' RACE reads through MiXCR, listing each CDR3 protein once. In the table there are around 1.7 million distinct CDR3 sequences, around 29% of which are singletons. This clonotype has just a few counts. Deletions cut 4 bases from V and 6 bases from J, with 9 bases between. Germline-derived CDR1 and CDR2 are ENHRY and SYGVKD. CDR3 length: 13 amino acids. The chain links TRBV10-3 to TRBJ1-4; D ambiguous. Sequenced input: cord blood. The sequence was collected from a newborn girl in good health. The DNA for the CDR3 is TGTGCCATCAGTGGTGGACGGGATGAAAAACTGTTTTTT. Amino acids: CAISGGRDEKLFF.